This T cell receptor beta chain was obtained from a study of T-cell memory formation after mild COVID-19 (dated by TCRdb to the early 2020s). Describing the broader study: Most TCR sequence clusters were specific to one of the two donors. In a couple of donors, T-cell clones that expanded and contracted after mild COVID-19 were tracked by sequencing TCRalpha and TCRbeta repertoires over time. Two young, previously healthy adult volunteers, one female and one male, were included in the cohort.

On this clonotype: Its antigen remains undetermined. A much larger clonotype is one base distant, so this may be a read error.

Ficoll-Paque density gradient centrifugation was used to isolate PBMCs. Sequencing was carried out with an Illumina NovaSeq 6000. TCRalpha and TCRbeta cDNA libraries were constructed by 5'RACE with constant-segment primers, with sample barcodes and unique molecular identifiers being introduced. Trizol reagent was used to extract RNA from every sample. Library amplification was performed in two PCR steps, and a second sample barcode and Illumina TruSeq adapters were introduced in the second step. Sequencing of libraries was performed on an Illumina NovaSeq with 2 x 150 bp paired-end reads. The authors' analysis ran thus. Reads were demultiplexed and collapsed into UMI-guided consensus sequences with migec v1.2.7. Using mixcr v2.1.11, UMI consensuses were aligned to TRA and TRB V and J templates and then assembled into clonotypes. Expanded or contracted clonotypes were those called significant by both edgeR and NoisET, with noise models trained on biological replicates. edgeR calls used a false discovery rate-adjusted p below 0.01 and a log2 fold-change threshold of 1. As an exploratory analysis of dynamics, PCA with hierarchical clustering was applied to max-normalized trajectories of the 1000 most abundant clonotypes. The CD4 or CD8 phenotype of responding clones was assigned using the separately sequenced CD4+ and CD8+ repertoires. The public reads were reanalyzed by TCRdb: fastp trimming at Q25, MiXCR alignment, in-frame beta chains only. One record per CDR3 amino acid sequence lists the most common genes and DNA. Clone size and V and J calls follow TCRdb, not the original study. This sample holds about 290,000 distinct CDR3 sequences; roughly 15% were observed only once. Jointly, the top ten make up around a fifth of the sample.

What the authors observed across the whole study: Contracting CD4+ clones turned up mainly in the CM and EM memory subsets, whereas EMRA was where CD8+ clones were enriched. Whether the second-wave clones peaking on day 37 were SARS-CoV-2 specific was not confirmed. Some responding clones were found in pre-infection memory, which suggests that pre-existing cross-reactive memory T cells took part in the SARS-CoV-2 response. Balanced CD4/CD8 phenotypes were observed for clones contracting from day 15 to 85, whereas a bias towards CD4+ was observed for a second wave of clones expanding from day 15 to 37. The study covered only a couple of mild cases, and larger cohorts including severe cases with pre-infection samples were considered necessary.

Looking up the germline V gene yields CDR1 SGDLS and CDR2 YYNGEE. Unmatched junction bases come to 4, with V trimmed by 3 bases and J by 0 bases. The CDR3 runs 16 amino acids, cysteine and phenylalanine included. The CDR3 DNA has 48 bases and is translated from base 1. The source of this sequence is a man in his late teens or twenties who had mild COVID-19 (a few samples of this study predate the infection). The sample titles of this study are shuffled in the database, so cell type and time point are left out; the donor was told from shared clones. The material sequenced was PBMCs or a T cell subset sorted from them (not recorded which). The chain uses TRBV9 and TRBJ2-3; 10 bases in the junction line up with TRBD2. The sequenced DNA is TGTGCCAGCAGCGCTGGACTAGCGGCGAGCACAGATACGCAGTATTTT. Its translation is CASSAGLAASTDTQYF.